A single sample is the source of the 27 T cell receptor beta chains below, sequenced in a study of T cells after yellow fever vaccination. TCRdb independently ran MiXCR on the 5' RACE reads; one entry per CDR3 protein. This table has 500,000 to 550,000 distinct CDR3 sequences, just over 20% appearing once. The sample was PBMCs, taken less than 25 days after the first yellow fever vaccination. The receptors here all came from a man between 18 and 29 years old who received the YFV17D yellow fever vaccine.

This clonotype was seen only a few times. The chain carries TRBV30 and TRBJ2-3; D is undetermined. Germline values: CDR1 GTSNPN, CDR2 SVGIG (reference sequence). The CDR3 consists of 17 residues. V lost 0 bases and J lost 6, with 22 bases in between. The CDR3 bases are TGTGCCTGGAGTGTAGTCCCGGACCGGGTTATCGCGGATACGCAGTATTTT. It codes for CAWSVVPDRVIADTQYF.

The rearrangement uses TRBV12-3 or TRBV12-4 and TRBJ2-5; 8 bases map to TRBD1. This CDR3 is built from 14 residues. With V trimmed by 6 bases and J by 5 bases, 8 bases remained unmatched. CDR3 region: CASRRPGGAETQYF. The CDR3, as DNA: TGTGCCAGCAGACGACCAGGGGGCGCGGAGACCCAGTACTTC.

The J gene is TRBJ1-1, the V gene TRBV5-1; D not certain. V dropped 0 bases and J dropped 1 base, with 10 bases sitting between them. The CDR3 consists of 15 residues. CDR1 is SGHRS and CDR2 is YFSETQ in the germline V gene. The CDR3 coding sequence is TGCGCCAGCAGCTTGGCGCCCAAGGGGAACACTGAAGCTTTCTTT. This translates into CASSLAPKGNTEAFF.

The rearrangement uses TRBV7-9 and TRBJ2-4; 12 bases line up with TRBD1. The CDR3 is 17 residues long. Germline V gene data show CDR1 as SEHNR and CDR2 as FQNEAQ (reference sequence). Unmatched junction bases numbered 13, after V lost 4 bases and J lost 9 bases. CDR3 nucleotide sequence: TGTGCCAGCAGCTCCTCCGTGGGACAGGGGGCGCGTATCATTCAGTACTTC. Translating it yields CASSSSVGQGARIIQYF. The full variable domain, with the rest looked up from reference TRBV7-9 and TRBJ2-4, is DTGVSQNPRHKITKRGQNVTFRCDPISEHNRLYWYRQTLGQGPEFLTYFQNEAQLEKSRLLSDRFSAERPKGSFSTLEIQRTEQGDSAMYLCASSSSVGQGARIIQYFGAGTRLSVL.

This clonotype was seen a few times. The V and J genes are TRBV10-3 and TRBJ1-4; no reliable D call. Germline V CDR1 and CDR2: ENHRY, SYGVKD. The CDR3 totals 14 residues. The V end was cut by 2 bases, the J end by 6 bases, with 10 bases between. CDR3 sequence (DNA): TGTGCCATCAGTGAGCCCGCGGAGGATGAAAAACTGTTTTTT. Amino acids: CAISEPAEDEKLFF.

The rearrangement joins TRBV12-3 or TRBV12-4 to TRBJ2-1; the match to TRBD2 covers 7 bases. Losses at the gene ends were 6 bases for V and 10 bases for J; bases not matched to a gene: 9. The CDR3 length is 13 residues. In DNA, the CDR3 is TGTGCCAGCAGCCCCGGGGGGAGCGGGGAGCAGTTCTTC. Protein product: CASSPGGSGEQFF.

The chain recombines TRBV7-7 with TRBJ1-2; D might be TRBD1 (6 bases). Germline V CDR1 and CDR2: SSHAT, FNYEAQ (reference sequence). This CDR3 is built from 11 residues. The CDR3: CASGGAGSYTF. The CDR3 region has the DNA TGTGCTAGCGGGGGGGCAGGGAGCTACACCTTC.

This clonotype was seen a few times. The rearrangement joins TRBV29-1 to TRBJ1-2; TRBD1 matches 11 bases. V lost 6 bases and J lost 3; bases outside the gene matches: 6. From germline, CDR1 is SQVTM and CDR2 ANQGSEA. The CDR3 sequence is 14 residues long. The DNA of the CDR3 is TGCAGCGTCTCGGACAGGGGGCGCGACTATGGCTACACCTTC. Translated: CSVSDRGRDYGYTF.

The rearrangement uses TRBV19 and TRBJ2-2, with D maybe TRBD2 (6 bases). V lost 7 bases and J lost 2, with 14 bases in between. The CDR3 sequence is 15 residues long. From germline, CDR1 is LNHDA and CDR2 SQIVND (reference sequence). This CDR3 reads CASKAEGQNTGELFF. CDR3 coding DNA: TGTGCCAGTAAGGCGGAGGGGCAAAACACCGGGGAGCTGTTTTTT.

In the case of this clonotype: Germline is not matched at one junction end, which may reflect a read error. The rearrangement joins TRBV5-4 to TRBJ2-7; D possibly corresponds to TRBD1 (5 bases). Germline V CDR1 and CDR2: SGHNT, YYREEE (reference sequence). The CDR3 is made up of 14 amino acids. In DNA, the CDR3 is TGTGCCAGGAGCTTGGGGCTCATCTCCTACGAGCAGTACTTC. Translated, it gives CARSLGLISYEQYF.

The V gene is TRBV27, the J gene TRBJ2-3; 7 positions agree with TRBD2. CDR1 MNHEY and CDR2 SMNVEV come from the germline V gene (reference sequence). This CDR3 is built from 16 residues. The ends lost 8 bases at V and 0 bases at J; junction bases unmatched: 11. CDR3 bases: TGTGCCAGCCCCCGCTGGGGGGGACCGAGCACAGATACGCAGTATTTT. Amino acid sequence: CASPRWGGPSTDTQYF.

Ten or more counts support this clonotype. The chain joins TRBV30 to TRBJ1-5; a possible D gene is TRBD1 (6 bases). This CDR3 has 15 residues. Trimming stripped 2 bases from V and 3 bases from J, with 14 bases between. Per germline, CDR1 GTSNPN and CDR2 SVGIG (reference sequence). CDR3 DNA: TGTGCCTGGAGTACAGATACAGGGCTCAATCAGCCCCAGCATTTT. Its translation is CAWSTDTGLNQPQHF.

As regards this clonotype: Sequence at one end of the junction differs from germline and may be a read error. V usage is TRBV12-3 or TRBV12-4 and J usage is TRBJ2-3; the D gene is possibly TRBD2 (6 bases). The CDR3 is 16 amino acids. The CDR3 DNA reads TGTGCCAGCAGTTTCGGGGCGGGGTGGGAGGCAGATACGCCGTATTTT. Translated, it gives CASSFGAGWEADTPYF.

The sample holds a few counts of this clonotype. The chain recombines TRBV7-8 with TRBJ2-4; 7 nucleotides agree with TRBD1. Germline CDR1 is SGHVS and CDR2 is FQNEAQ. This CDR3 has 16 residues. The V gene end was trimmed by 4 bases and the J gene end by 2 bases; junction bases not matched to a gene: 8. In nucleotides, the CDR3 is TGTGCCAGCAGCTCCGCCGGGACAGACACCAAAAACATTCAGTACTTC. It specifies CASSSAGTDTKNIQYF. Supplemented by reference TRBV7-8 and TRBJ2-4, the full variable domain reads GAGVSQSPRYKVAKRGQDVALRCDPISGHVSLFWYQQALGQGPEFLTYFQNEAQLDKSGLPSDRFFAERPEGSVSTLKIQRTQQEDSAVYLCASSSAGTDTKNIQYFGAGTRLSVL.

This clonotype was detected only a few times. CDR3 bases: TGCGCCAGCAGCCAAGACGCTGGCTACGAGCAGTACTTC. Residues: CASSQDAGYEQYF. The chain joins TRBV4-3 to TRBJ2-7; D is unresolved. Trimming removed 0 bases from V and 3 bases from J, with 6 bases in between. CDR1 and CDR2 from the germline V gene are LGHNA and YSLEER. The CDR3 sequence is 13 residues long.

This clonotype showed up just a few times. The chain carries TRBV6-5 and TRBJ2-4; D gene ambiguous. Trimming shortened V by 0 bases and J by 1 base, and 7 bases separated the two germline ends. CDR1 is MNHEY and CDR2 is SVGAGI in the germline V gene. The CDR3 is 15 residues long. The CDR3 bases are TGTGCCAGCAGTTACTCGATTGGGGCCAAAAACATTCAGTACTTC. The encoded protein is CASSYSIGAKNIQYF.

This clonotype turned up a few times. The chain recombines TRBV7-3 with TRBJ2-3; D gene ambiguous. V gave up 0 bases and J gave up 2 bases, with 15 bases separating them. Germline loops: CDR1 SGHTA, CDR2 FQGTGA. The CDR3 loop spans 17 amino acids. The DNA of the CDR3 is TGTGCCAGCAGCTTAACGGCCCCCCAGGATTTCACAGATACGCAGTATTTT. Its translation: CASSLTAPQDFTDTQYF.

This chain joins TRBV19 and TRBJ2-2, with no clear D. V shed 4 bases and J shed 3 bases, with 9 bases lying between them. The CDR3 totals 14 residues. Germline V gene data show CDR1 as LNHDA and CDR2 as SQIVND (reference sequence). CDR3 DNA: TGTGCCAGTAGTAATCCAGGCCACACCGGGGAGCTGTTTTTT. It translates to CASSNPGHTGELFF.

This chain connects TRBV20-1 to TRBJ2-1; no definite D call. Germline V CDR1 and CDR2: DFQATT, SNEGSKA (reference sequence). The germline V and J ends were trimmed by 6 bases and 8 bases, with 11 bases remaining between them. The CDR3 length is 11 residues. CDR3 coding DNA: TGCAGTGCCCCATCATTCTATGAGCAGTTCTTC. Translating it yields CSAPSFYEQFF.

This clonotype was recorded a few times. This chain joins TRBV25-1 and TRBJ2-5; no firm D call. This CDR3 contains 14 residues. V shed 1 base and J shed 7 bases, with 13 bases lying between them. The V gene's germline CDR1 is MGHDK and CDR2 SYGVNS. The CDR3 DNA is TGTGCCAGCAGTGAATCGGCAGACATGGGGACCCAGTACTTC. As protein: CASSESADMGTQYF.

This clonotype was observed a few times. The chain links TRBV4-2 to TRBJ2-7; 7 nucleotides match TRBD1. The CDR3 is 14 residues long. Germline CDR1 and CDR2: LGHNA and YNFKEQ. V lost 0 bases to trimming and J lost 3 bases; unmatched junction nucleotides: 2. This CDR3 reads CASSQEDRYYEQYF. The CDR3 DNA sequence: TGTGCCAGCAGCCAAGAGGACAGGTACTACGAGCAGTACTTC.

This chain joins TRBV12-3 or TRBV12-4 and TRBJ2-1; TRBD2 aligns across 12 bases. The J segment lost 2 bases and the V segment lost 6 bases, leaving 14 bases of the junction unmatched. The CDR3 is made up of 19 amino acids. This CDR3 reads CASSPGGGGLAGPYNEQFF. The CDR3 DNA reads as TGTGCCAGCAGCCCGGGTGGGGGGGGACTAGCGGGCCCCTACAATGAGCAGTTCTTC.

The sample holds a few counts of this clonotype. The genes are TRBV6-2 or TRBV6-3 and TRBJ2-1; 7 bases are a match to TRBD2. The J segment lost 6 bases and the V segment lost 6 bases, leaving 17 bases of the junction unmatched. CDR1 MNHEY and CDR2 SVGEGT come from the germline V gene. There are 17 residues in the CDR3. The CDR3 region has the DNA TGTGCCAGCAGGGGGATTCTTTCGACTAGCTTAAGCAATGAGCAGTTCTTC. It yields the protein CASRGILSTSLSNEQFF.

The rearrangement links TRBV20-1 to TRBJ1-2; the D gene is possibly TRBD1 (5 bases). This CDR3 region has 14 residues. Trimming shortened V by 6 bases and J by 2 bases, and 16 bases separated the two germline ends. Germline CDR1 DFQATT, CDR2 SNEGSKA (reference sequence). CDR3 DNA: TGCAGTGCAAGACGTCCGGGACGGAACTATGGCTACACCTTC. Translated, it gives CSARRPGRNYGYTF.

J is TRBJ2-1 and V is TRBV4-3; no clear D gene. From germline, CDR1 is LGHNA and CDR2 YSLEER. This CDR3 has 13 amino acids. Trimming shortened V by 0 bases and J by 9 bases, and 9 bases separated the two germline ends. For the CDR3, the DNA is TGCGCCAGCAGCCAAGATCTGGGCGCTGAGCAGTTCTTC. As protein: CASSQDLGAEQFF.

The chain combines TRBV28 with TRBJ1-5; no firm D call. The CDR3 runs 14 residues. Trimming cost V 2 bases and J 6 bases, with 11 bases left between them. In germline, CDR1 is MDHEN, CDR2 SYDVKM. In DNA, the CDR3 is TGTGCCAGCAGTTTAGGGAGCCATATTCAGCCCCAGCATTTT. It specifies CASSLGSHIQPQHF.

This clonotype has a handful of counts. J is TRBJ2-5 and V is TRBV5-1; maybe TRBD2 (6 bases). The CDR3 runs to 14 residues. The V gene lost 4 bases and the J gene lost 1 base, with 11 bases spanning the gap. Germline V lookup: CDR1 SGHRS, CDR2 YFSETQ. Here the CDR3 reads CASSRGVFQETQYF. The CDR3 DNA is TGCGCCAGCAGCCGCGGGGTTTTCCAAGAGACCCAGTACTTC.